This T cell receptor beta chain originates from a study of cytomegalovirus exposure and HLA in healthy donors (dated by TCRdb to the late 2010s). Looking at the study overall: An earlier analysis of 587 of the donors reported 276 Gb of sequence data and 117 million unique TCR beta sequences obtained from approximately 180 million T cells. About 280 gigabases of sequencing data and tens of millions of unique TCR sequences were included in an early release covering around 600 HLA-typed donors. Of the roughly 400 genotyped donors, around 81% fell in the genetic ancestry cluster associated with self-reported Caucasian donors. The study was designed to test whether signatures of past pathogen exposure could be identified by cataloging public T cell receptors. The T cell repertoires of around 730 subjects were profiled by immunosequencing and related to cytomegalovirus serostatus. Along with the roughly 710-subject first cohort, a separate validation cohort of around 110 different subjects was used. To predict cytomegalovirus infection status, the study brought together high-throughput TCR immunosequencing, statistical association of individual TCRs with disease status, and machine learning. A later analysis re-examined previously published TCR beta repertoires from just over 650 donors and added high-resolution HLA genotyping to investigate patterns of TCR occurrence. The later analysis used no new phenotypic data to find candidate immune exposures, relying instead on TCR beta sequences and their occurrence across donors. An earlier analysis of 587 of the donors applied high-throughput TCR beta sequencing to assess whether each TCR beta V gene segment acted as functional or pseudogenic. Donor age, sex, ethnicity and CMV serostatus were collected together with the repertoire data. In a later genetic analysis, genome-wide SNP genotypes for about three fifths of the 666 donors were used, and that subset was treated as a discovery cohort. Every discovery cohort repertoire had been produced on one sequencing platform. HLA typing covered class I and class II loci at four-digit resolution. The number of typed donors differed by locus: about 620-630 for A, B, C, DRB1 and DQB1; about 520 for DQA1; 606 for DPA1; and 400 to 480 for DPB1. Roughly 5 DR-DQ haplotypes were treated as single units for association and clustering because of strong linkage in the cohort. Among 350 to 400 genotyped donors of the cohort, an average of 235,054 unique TCR beta nucleotide sequences were sequenced per donor, 15% to 20% of them non-productive. Overall results and qualifications from the work: A cluster of highly shared sequence variants was judged likely to represent a technical artifact of the sequencing pipeline. V-gene and J-gene trimming of TCR beta chains was associated with a missense DCLRE1C variant in a later genetic analysis, and the association was replicated in an independent cohort. For the cohort, immune exposure information was limited to CMV serostatus. A further reported finding was that TCR beta sequences accurately predicted the HLA-A and HLA-B alleles for most subjects in the first cohort. In a later analysis, TCR association rates were found to vary across HLA loci, with the most associated TCRs seen for DRB1 alleles and the fewest for HLA-C alleles. When HLA alleles, especially DR and DQ, strongly co-occurred, attributing TCR associations to individual alleles was difficult. A later analysis associated 15,000 to 20,000 TCR beta sequences with specific HLA alleles at a false discovery rate of 0.05. HLA typing was unavailable for some donors at each locus, so association tests used only the typed subset. In a later analysis, most CMV-associated TCR beta chains were found to appear HLA-restricted, with HLA associations seemingly driven largely by CMV exposure. Correlated functional status among segregating V segments might be attributable to linkage disequilibrium, but an unknown experimental factor could not be ruled out. Only TCR beta chains were sequenced in this cohort, and the absence of alpha or paired-chain data limited detectable features. In an earlier analysis of some 500 of the donors, most TCR beta V segments were observed in productive rearrangements about 90% or about 30% of the time, broadly matching IMGT annotations. A later analysis reported that several top co-occurrence clusters appeared linked to parvovirus B19, influenza, CMV and Epstein-Barr virus. The 87-base-pair reads could not distinguish some IMGT-functional V segments, including TRBV6-2 and TRBV6-3, so those segments were excluded. A later genetic analysis reported fewer N-insertions in productive TCRs among donors in an Asian-associated ancestry cluster than the approximately 670-donor mean. Because counts were too low, roughly 17 rarely observed V segments, including chromosome 9 orphons, were left out of the earlier analysis of some 640 of the donors. The presence/absence analyses assumed that sequencing depth was roughly uniform across donors, and that assumption may not be true. The study listed 150 to 200 TCR beta chains as associated with cytomegalovirus. In vitro tests confirmed that three of the cytomegalovirus-associated TCR beta chains recognize cytomegalovirus antigens. In a later analysis, HLA-associated TCR beta chains were found to be more clonally expanded and to have lower generation probabilities than equally common non-associated chains. The authors suggested that the approach could potentially be generalized to other disease states and immunological phenotypes. Most TCR sequences were observed very rarely across donors, whereas some public TCRs were present in many individuals. Cytomegalovirus status was reported to be diagnosed by the classifier with high specificity and sensitivity in both the original and validation cohorts.

Trimming leaves V shorter by 4 bases and J shorter by 4 bases, with the junction holding 6 bases beyond the gene matches. Looking up the germline V gene yields CDR1 SGDLS and CDR2 YYNGEE. The CDR3, cysteine through phenylalanine, is 15 amino acids long. This entry keeps only the CDR3 DNA: 45 bases, framed from base 1. The cohort was made up of 650 to 700 healthy bone marrow donors. All cohort members were sampled while nominally healthy, although unrecorded immune exposures were likely present. The donor tested CMV seronegative and was one of the 352 seronegative cohort members. Each donor provided a peripheral blood sample, and peripheral blood mononuclear cells were used for TCR beta sequencing. Genomic DNA was extracted from the blood cell samples with the Qiagen DNeasy Blood Extraction Kit. Library preparation was by the immunoSEQ multiplex PCR assay. For the multiplex PCR, a mixture combining 60 forward primers for TCR Vbeta segments and 13 reverse primers for TCR Jbeta segments was used. Amplification of the CDR3 region of rearranged TCR beta genes was performed with a multiplex PCR assay on genomic DNA. On the Illumina HiSeq System, the amplified TCR beta libraries were sequenced as 87-base-pair reads. Concerning the study's data processing: Across the 700 or so repertoires, a later analysis counted roughly 77 million unique TCR beta chains, 9.5 million to 13 million of which were shared by at least two donors. To remove PCR and sequencing errors, raw reads were error-corrected and collapsed into unique sequences using a nearest-neighbor algorithm that merged closely related sequences. CDR3 sequences were aligned to IMGT reference sequences to assign V, D and J gene segments. For a sequence to be retained, a match of at least six nucleotides was required to both a V gene segment and a J gene segment. A rearrangement counted as productive if the CDR3 had no stop codons and remained in frame with V and J, and every other rearrangement counted as non-productive. CDR3 was defined by IMGT convention, running from the second conserved V-encoded cysteine to the conserved J-encoded phenylalanine. The earlier analysis of 587 of the donors excluded sequences that lacked an unambiguous match to a single V gene segment. An earlier analysis of almost 600 of the donors classified V segments as functional when productive rearrangements were above 56.7% and as segregating when the standard deviation between donors was above 5%. To diagnose cytomegalovirus status from the catalog of TCR beta chain sequences, a statistical classification framework was built. V and J gene assignment, in a later analysis, came from comparing TCR nucleotide sequences with IMGT/GENE-DB human TR gene sequences. The TCRdist pipeline was used in a later analysis to assign CDR3 sequences and most-parsimonious VDJ recombination scenarios. In a later analysis, each TCR beta chain was defined by its CDR3 amino acid sequence together with its V-gene family, and reads without a unique V-gene family were excluded. To address suspected cross-contamination and a sequencing artifact, a later analysis removed 592 highly shared, low-generation-probability nucleotide sequences. In a later analysis, a clonal expansion index for each public chain was calculated from normalized within-repertoire ranks of inferred template counts. Generation probabilities in a later analysis came from a VDJ recombination model fitted to out-of-frame rearrangements, and those results were checked against IGoR. A later analysis scored TCR-TCR, TCR-HLA and TCR-CMV co-occurrence with hypergeometric tests, applying a repertoire-size bias correction to TCR pairs. A later analysis estimated false discovery rates by permuting HLA or CMV assignments 20 times. In a later analysis, co-occurring TCRs were grouped with DBSCAN, and TCRdist sequence similarity was added when clustering was performed within HLA-allele-positive subsets. Co-occurrence clustering excluded repertoires with fewer than 30,000 or more than 120,000 public chains, plus five with anomalous nucleotide sharing. Here the immuneACCESS table is served through TCRdb, limited to in-frame sequences with V and J called. Missing clones are a known gap in these copies; in checked studies unresolved V genes cover under half, and the rest lacks a known reason. V and J calls plus clone size are reproduced from that table; the DNA served to infer D and trimming. The record for this sample contains 50,000 to 80,000 clones. Together, the top ten hold about 3.5% of the sample.

A note on this clone: The antigen it binds to is not known.

The chain is assembled from TRBV9 and TRBJ1-2; 11 central bases correspond to TRBD1. The sequence derives from a young woman in good health and CMV-seronegative. The sequencing input was PBMCs. The CDR3 protein is CASSSWTGGGYGYTF. The nucleotides read TGTGCCAGCAGCTCTTGGACAGGGGGCGGCTATGGCTACACCTTC.